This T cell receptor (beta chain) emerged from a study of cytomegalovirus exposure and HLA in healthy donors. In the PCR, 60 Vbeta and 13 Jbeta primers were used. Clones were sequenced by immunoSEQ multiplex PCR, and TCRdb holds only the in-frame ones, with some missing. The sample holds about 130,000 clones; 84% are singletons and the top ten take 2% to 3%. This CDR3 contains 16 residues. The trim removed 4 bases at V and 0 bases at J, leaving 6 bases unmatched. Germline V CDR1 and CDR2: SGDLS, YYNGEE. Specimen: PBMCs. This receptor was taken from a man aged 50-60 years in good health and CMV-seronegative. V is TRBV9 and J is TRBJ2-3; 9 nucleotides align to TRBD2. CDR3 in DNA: TGTGCCAGCAGCCTGAAGGCGGGGGGGAGCACAGATACGCAGTATTTT. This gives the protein CASSLKAGGSTDTQYF.